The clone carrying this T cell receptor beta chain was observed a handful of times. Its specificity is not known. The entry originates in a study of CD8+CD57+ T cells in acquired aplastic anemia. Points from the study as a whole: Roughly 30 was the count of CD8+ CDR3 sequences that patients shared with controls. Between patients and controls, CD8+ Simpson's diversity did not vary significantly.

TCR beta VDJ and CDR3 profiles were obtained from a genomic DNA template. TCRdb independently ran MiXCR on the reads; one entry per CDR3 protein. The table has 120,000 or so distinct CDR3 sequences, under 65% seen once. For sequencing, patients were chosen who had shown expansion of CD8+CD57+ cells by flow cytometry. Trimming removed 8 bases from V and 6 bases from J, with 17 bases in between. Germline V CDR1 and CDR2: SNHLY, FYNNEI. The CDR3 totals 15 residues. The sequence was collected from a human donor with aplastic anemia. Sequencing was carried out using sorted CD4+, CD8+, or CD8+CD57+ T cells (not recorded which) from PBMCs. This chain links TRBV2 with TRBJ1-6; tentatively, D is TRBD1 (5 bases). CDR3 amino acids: CASAGPLDSNSPLHF. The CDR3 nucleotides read TGTGCCAGCGCGGGACCTCTCGACAGTAATTCACCCCTCCACTTT.